The source of this T cell receptor (beta chain) is a study of blood T cell repertoires in COVID-19. The V gene lost 1 base and the J gene lost 6 bases, with 12 bases spanning the gap. The germline V gene encodes CDR1 KGHSH and CDR2 LQKENI. The CDR3 is 14 residues long. Clones were read by immunoSEQ multiplex PCR, and TCRdb kept only the in-frame ones, dropping some. The sample includes about 140,000 clones, under 90% of them seen just once. It was within 2 weeks before study entry that exposed participants met a COVID-19 case. The chain carries TRBV18 and TRBJ1-2; D unresolved. This TCR was recovered from a woman aged 18 to 35 who had been exposed to COVID-19. The sequenced material came from PBMCs or T cells enriched from blood (not recorded which). The CDR3 region is CASSPQSGKDGYTF. CDR3 in DNA: TGTGCCAGCTCACCACAATCGGGGAAGGATGGCTACACCTTC.